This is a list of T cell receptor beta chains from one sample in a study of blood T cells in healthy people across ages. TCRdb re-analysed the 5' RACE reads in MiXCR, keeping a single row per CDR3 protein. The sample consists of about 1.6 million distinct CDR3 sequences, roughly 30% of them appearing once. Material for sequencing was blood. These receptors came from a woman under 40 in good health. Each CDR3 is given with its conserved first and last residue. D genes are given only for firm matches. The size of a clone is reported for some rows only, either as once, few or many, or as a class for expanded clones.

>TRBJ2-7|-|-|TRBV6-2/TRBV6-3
TGTGCCAGTAGGACCTCTTCCTACGAGCAGTACTTC
CASRTSSYEQYF
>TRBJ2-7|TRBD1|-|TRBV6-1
TGTGCCAGCAGTGAAGTGCGGACAGGGCCCTACGAGCAGTACTTC
CASSEVRTGPYEQYF
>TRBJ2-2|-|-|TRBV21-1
TGTGCCAGCAGCGCAAGGACGGATTCCGGGGAGCTGTTTTTT
CASSARTDSGELFF
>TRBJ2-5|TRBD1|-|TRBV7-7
TGTGCCAGCAGCTTAGGCCCCGGGGACAGGGAGTCGGAGACCCAGTACTTC
CASSLGPGDRESETQYF
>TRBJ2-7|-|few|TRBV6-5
TGTGCCAGCAGTTACTCTTGGGGTAGTCTGGGGGAGCAGTACTTC
CASSYSWGSLGEQYF
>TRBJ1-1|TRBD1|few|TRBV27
TGTGCCACCAAACAGGGGGCCGTGTTTACTGAAGCTTTCTTT
CATKQGAVFTEAFF
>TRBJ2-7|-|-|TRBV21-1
TGTGCCAGCAGCCAACCTAGCGGGAAGTTTCCCCACGAGCAGTACTTC
CASSQPSGKFPHEQYF
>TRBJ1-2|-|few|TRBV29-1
TGCAGCGTTTTTGGAGACTCCTATGGCTACACCTTC
CSVFGDSYGYTF
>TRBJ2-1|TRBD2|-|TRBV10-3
TGTGCCATCTCCTTTGGACTAGGGCACAATGAGCAGTTCTTC
CAISFGLGHNEQFF
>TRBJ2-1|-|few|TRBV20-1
TGCAGTGCTAGAGCCCAGGTCCGCCTAGGTGAGCAGTTCTTC
CSARAQVRLGEQFF
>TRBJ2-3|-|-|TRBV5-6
TGTGCCAGCAGCTTGGACATCCGCACAGATACGCAGTATTTT
CASSLDIRTDTQYF
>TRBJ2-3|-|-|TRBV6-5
TGTGCCAGCACCCAGGACGGGGGTAGAGCAGATGATACGCAGTATTTT
CASTQDGGRADDTQYF
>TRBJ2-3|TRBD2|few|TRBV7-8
TGTGCCAGCAGCTTCATGGGGGAGGGCCGGTTCTTTACAGATACGCAGTATTTT
CASSFMGEGRFFTDTQYF
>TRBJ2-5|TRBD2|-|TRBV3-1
TGTGCCAGCAGCCAAGGGCTGACTAGCGGGAGTCAAGAGACCCAGTACTTC
CASSQGLTSGSQETQYF
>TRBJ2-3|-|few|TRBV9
TGTGCCAGCAACAAATTGGGGGGGCCTCTCACAGATACGCAGTATTTT
CASNKLGGPLTDTQYF
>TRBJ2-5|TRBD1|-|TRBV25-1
TGTGCCGGCACGACAGGGGCCATGGAGACCCAGTACTTC
CAGTTGAMETQYF
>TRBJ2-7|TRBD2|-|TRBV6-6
TGTGCCGGCAGAAAGCGGGAGAATTACGAGCAGTACTTC
CAGRKRENYEQYF
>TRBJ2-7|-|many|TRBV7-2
TGTGCCAGCAGTCCCAGACGATCGAGCTCCTACGAGCAGTACTTC
CASSPRRSSSYEQYF
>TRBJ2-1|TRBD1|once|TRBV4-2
TGTGCCAGCAGCCAAGATCTTGGGACAGGGTCCTACAATGAGCAGTTCTTC
CASSQDLGTGSYNEQFF
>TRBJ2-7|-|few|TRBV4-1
TGCGCCAGCAGCCAAGTTTGGCCCTACGAGCAGTACTTC
CASSQVWPYEQYF
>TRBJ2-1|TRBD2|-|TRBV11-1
TGTGCCAGCAGCTTAGTAGGGACTAGCACCTACAATGAGCAGTTCTTC
CASSLVGTSTYNEQFF
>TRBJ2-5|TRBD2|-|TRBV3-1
TGTGCCAGCAGCCCTCCCGGGACTATCCAAGAGACCCAGTACTTC
CASSPPGTIQETQYF
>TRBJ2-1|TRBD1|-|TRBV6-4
TGTGCCAGCAGCCTTCCTCCGGGACAGGGGGCGTCGGAAACCTACAATGAGCAGTTCTTC
CASSLPPGQGASETYNEQFF
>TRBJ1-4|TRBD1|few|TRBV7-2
TGTGCCAGCAGCTTGACAGGGACTGAAAAACTGTTTTTT
CASSLTGTEKLFF
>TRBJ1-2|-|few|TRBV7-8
TGTGCCAGCAGCTTAGATTGGGGAATGGGTAACTATGGCTACACCTTC
CASSLDWGMGNYGYTF
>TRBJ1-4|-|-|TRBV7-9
TGTGCCAGCAGCTTTACCGAGGCTTGGGGGGCAGGTGAAAAACTGTTTTTT
CASSFTEAWGAGEKLFF
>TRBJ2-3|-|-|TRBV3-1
TGTGTCAGCAGCCAAGATTTGACGGGGTGGCAGTATTTT
CVSSQDLTGWQYF
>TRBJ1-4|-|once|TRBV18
TGTGCCAGCTCACGGACCTTAACCCTCGGAGCAACTAATGAAAAACTGTTTTTT
CASSRTLTLGATNEKLFF
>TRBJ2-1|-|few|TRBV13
TGCGCCAGCAGCCTAGGAGGGGGGCCCGACAATGAGCAGTTCTTC
CASSLGGGPDNEQFF
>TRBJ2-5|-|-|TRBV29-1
TGCAGCGATCGCCGAGGCCAAGAGACCCAGTACTTC
CSDRRGQETQYF
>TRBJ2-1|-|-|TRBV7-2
TGTGCCAGCAGGCAAACCAGGGTTACCTACAATGAGCAGTTCTTC
CASRQTRVTYNEQFF
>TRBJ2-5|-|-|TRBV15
TGTGCCACCAGCAGAGGAAGAGGAGAGACCCAGTACTTC
CATSRGRGETQYF
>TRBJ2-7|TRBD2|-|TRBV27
TGTGCCAGCAGTTCTCTAGCGGGAGGGCCAAAAGAGCAGTACTTC
CASSSLAGGPKEQYF
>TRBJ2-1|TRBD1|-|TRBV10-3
TGTGCCACCAGTGTAGGACAGGGAGCATACAATGAGCAGTTCTTC
CATSVGQGAYNEQFF
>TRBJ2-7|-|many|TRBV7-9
TGTGCCAGCAGCGCTAGTGGGGGAGGCTACGAGCAGTACTTC
CASSASGGGYEQYF